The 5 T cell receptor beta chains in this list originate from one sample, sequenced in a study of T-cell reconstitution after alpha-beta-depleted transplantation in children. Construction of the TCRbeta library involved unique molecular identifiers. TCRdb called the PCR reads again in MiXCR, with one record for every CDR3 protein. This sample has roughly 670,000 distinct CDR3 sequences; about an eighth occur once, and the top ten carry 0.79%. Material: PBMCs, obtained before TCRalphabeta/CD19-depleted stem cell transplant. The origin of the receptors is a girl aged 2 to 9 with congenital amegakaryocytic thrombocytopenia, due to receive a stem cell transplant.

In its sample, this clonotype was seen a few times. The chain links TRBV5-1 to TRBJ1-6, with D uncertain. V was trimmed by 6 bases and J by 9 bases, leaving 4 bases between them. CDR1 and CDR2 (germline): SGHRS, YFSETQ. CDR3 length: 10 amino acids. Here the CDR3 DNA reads TGCGCCAGCAAAACTTCACCCCTCCACTTT. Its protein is CASKTSPLHF.

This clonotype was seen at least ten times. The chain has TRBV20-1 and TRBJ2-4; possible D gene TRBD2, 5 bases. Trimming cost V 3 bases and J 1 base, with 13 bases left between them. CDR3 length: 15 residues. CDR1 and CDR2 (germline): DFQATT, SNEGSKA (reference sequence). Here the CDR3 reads CSASGVEMAKNIQYF. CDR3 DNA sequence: TGCAGTGCTAGCGGGGTTGAAATGGCCAAAAACATTCAGTACTTC.

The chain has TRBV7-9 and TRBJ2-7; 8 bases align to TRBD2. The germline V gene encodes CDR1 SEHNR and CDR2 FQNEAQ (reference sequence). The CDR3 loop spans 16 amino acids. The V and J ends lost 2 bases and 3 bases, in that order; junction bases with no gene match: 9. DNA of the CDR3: TGTGCCAGCAGCTTACAGAGGGGACTAGACAGCTACGAGCAGTACTTC. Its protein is CASSLQRGLDSYEQYF.

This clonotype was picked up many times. The CDR3 coding sequence is TGTGCCAGCAGTTCGGACAGGTGGAACACTGAAGCTTTCTTT. It yields the protein CASSSDRWNTEAFF. This rearrangement joins TRBV12-3 or TRBV12-4 to TRBJ1-1; TRBD1 matches at 7 bases. Unmatched junction bases numbered 3, after V lost 4 bases and J lost 1 base. The CDR3 loop spans 14 amino acids.

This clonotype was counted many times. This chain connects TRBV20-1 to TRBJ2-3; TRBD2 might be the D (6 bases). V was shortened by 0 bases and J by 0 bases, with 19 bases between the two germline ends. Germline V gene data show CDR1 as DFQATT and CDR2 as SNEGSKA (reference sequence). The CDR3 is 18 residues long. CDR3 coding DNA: TGCAGTGCTAGAGATCCCTATCCCCGGGCGGGGAGCACAGATACGCAGTATTTT. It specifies CSARDPYPRAGSTDTQYF.